The 22 T cell receptor beta chains listed next were all sequenced from one sample in a study of T cell changes during pregnancy in multiple sclerosis (dated by TCRdb to the late 2010s). Library prep was done by the immunoSEQ multiplex PCR assay. TCRdb limited this immuneACCESS table to in-frame rearrangements with V and J called. A share of clones is missing; checked studies link under half to unresolved V genes, and the rest is unexplained. In this sample the table shows tens of thousands of clones, 90% to 95% of which occur a single time. The ten largest make up around 0.85% of the sample. The sample was peripheral blood, taken before pregnancy. Receptor source: a female donor with multiple sclerosis, enrolled in a pregnancy study.

This chain uses TRBV7-3 with TRBJ2-1; 7 bases agree with TRBD2. V shed 2 bases and J 2 bases; nucleotides not matched to a gene: 3. CDR3 length: 15 amino acids. Germline values: CDR1 SGHTA, CDR2 FQGTGA. For the CDR3, the DNA is TGTGCCAGCAGCTTACTCGGGGGGACCTACAATGAGCAGTTCTTC. Its protein product is CASSLLGGTYNEQFF.

The genes are TRBV7-9 and TRBJ1-4, with D uncertain. V lost 4 bases to trimming and J lost 5 bases, with 8 bases between them. The germline CDR1 and CDR2 sequences are SEHNR and FQNEAQ (reference sequence). The CDR3 loop spans 13 amino acids. The CDR3 reads CASSYSPNEKLFF. The CDR3, as DNA: TGTGCCAGCAGCTACTCGCCGAATGAAAAACTGTTTTTT.

This chain joins TRBV29-1 and TRBJ2-7; TRBD1 matches at 8 bases. J was trimmed by 7 bases and V by 4 bases; bases with no gene match: 9. The germline V gene encodes CDR1 SQVTM and CDR2 ANQGSEA. This CDR3 is 13 amino acids long. CDR3 sequence (DNA): TGCAGCGTTGGACAGGGGACCCTCGGAGAGCAGTACTTC. It translates to CSVGQGTLGEQYF.

The rearrangement joins TRBV6-1 to TRBJ1-2; possible D gene TRBD1, 6 bases. The V end lost 2 bases, the J end lost 6 bases, and 16 bases lay between the germline ends. This CDR3 has 15 residues. Per germline, CDR1 MNHNS and CDR2 SASEGT. CDR3 sequence reads: CASSEWGGRGNGYTF. The CDR3 coding sequence is TGTGCCAGCAGTGAATGGGGGGGCCGGGGTAATGGCTACACCTTC.

The V and J genes are TRBV18 and TRBJ2-1; 10 positions match TRBD2. V shed 3 bases, J shed 2 bases, and the junction held 7 bases outside the gene matches. CDR3 length equals 17 residues. The germline CDR1 and CDR2 sequences are KGHSH and LQKENI. Here the CDR3 DNA reads TGTGCCAGCTCACCGGAACTAGCGGGGCCCGCCTACAATGAGCAGTTCTTC. Translating gives CASSPELAGPAYNEQFF.

The chain joins TRBV13 to TRBJ2-3; the match to TRBD1 covers 9 bases. Germline V CDR1 and CDR2: PRHDT, FYEKMQ (reference sequence). V lost 3 bases to trimming and J lost 9 bases; unmatched junction nucleotides: 10. The CDR3 is 15 amino acids. In DNA, the CDR3 is TGTGCCAGCAGCTTCCTCAGGGGACAGGGAGAGACGCAGTATTTT. Translating gives CASSFLRGQGETQYF.

The gene calls are TRBV7-9 and TRBJ1-4, with D possibly matching TRBD1 (6 bases). CDR1 and CDR2 (germline): SEHNR, FQNEAQ (reference sequence). The CDR3 consists of 16 residues. V was shortened by 5 bases and J by 0 bases, with 13 bases between the two germline ends. The CDR3 is CASSARTVPTNEKLFF. The CDR3 DNA sequence: TGTGCCAGCAGCGCCCGGACAGTGCCAACTAATGAAAAACTGTTTTTT.

The chain joins TRBV5-4 to TRBJ2-2; 10 bases agree with TRBD2. CDR3 length: 16 amino acids. The V segment lost 5 bases and the J segment 1 base; nucleotides outside the gene matches: 5. Germline V lookup: CDR1 SGHNT, CDR2 YYREEE (reference sequence). The CDR3 loop reads CASRPPSGGNTGELFF. The CDR3 DNA follows: TGTGCCAGCAGGCCACCTAGCGGGGGGAACACCGGGGAGCTGTTTTTT.

V and J are TRBV18 and TRBJ1-2; 7 nucleotides align to TRBD1. V was pared by 1 base and J by 8 bases, with 4 bases of the junction left unmatched. The CDR3 consists of 13 residues. Germline values: CDR1 KGHSH, CDR2 LQKENI. CDR3: CASSPQGAGGYTF. CDR3 nucleotide sequence: TGTGCCAGCTCACCACAGGGGGCAGGGGGCTACACCTTC.

The chain couples TRBV7-2 to TRBJ1-5; 7 nucleotides match TRBD1. The germline gives CDR1 SGHTA, CDR2 FQGNSA. Trimming removed 5 bases from V and 1 base from J; junction bases left unmatched: 8. The length of the CDR3 is 16 residues. The CDR3 region has the DNA TGTGCCAGCAGCCGGAAGGGACAGAAGAGCAATCAGCCCCAGCATTTT. Its protein is CASSRKGQKSNQPQHF.

The V and J genes are TRBV5-6 and TRBJ1-1; 12 nucleotides agree with TRBD1. CDR1 is SGHDT, CDR2 YYEEEE, per germline. J lost 4 bases, V lost 2 bases, and 12 bases had no gene match. The CDR3 length is 18 residues. The CDR3 DNA follows: TGTGCCAGCAGCTTCCAGCCGGGACAGGGGGCGAGGGGCACTGAAGCTTTCTTT. Protein sequence: CASSFQPGQGARGTEAFF.

The chain uses TRBV10-3 and TRBJ1-1; D remains ambiguous. The V end was cut by 1 base, the J end by 1 base, with 10 bases between. Germline V gene data show CDR1 as ENHRY and CDR2 as SYGVKD. The CDR3 length is 15 residues. This CDR3 is CAISEWEGPNTEAFF. The DNA of the CDR3 is TGTGCCATCAGTGAGTGGGAGGGTCCGAACACTGAAGCTTTCTTT.

This rearrangement joins TRBV6-1 to TRBJ2-3; TRBD2 matches 7 bases. The CDR3 spans 15 residues. Germline V gives CDR1 MNHNS, CDR2 SASEGT. V lost 2 bases, J lost 1 base, and 3 bases stayed unmatched. CDR3 protein: CASSEMTSRTDTQYF. The CDR3 nucleotides read TGTGCCAGCAGTGAAATGACTAGCCGCACAGATACGCAGTATTTT.

The chain recombines TRBV7-3 with TRBJ2-2; possibly TRBD1 for D (5 bases). The length of the CDR3 is 16 residues. The V and J ends lost 1 base and 0 bases respectively, with 9 bases between them. The germline V gene encodes CDR1 SGHTA and CDR2 FQGTGA. The CDR3: CASSLNPRANTGELFF. CDR3 bases: TGTGCCAGCAGCTTAAATCCCAGGGCGAACACCGGGGAGCTGTTTTTT.

This clone is a singleton in its sample. This rearrangement joins TRBV6-1 to TRBJ2-7; 16 positions agree with TRBD2. This CDR3 contains 19 residues. Germline lookup yields CDR1 MNHNS and CDR2 SASEGT. The trim removed 0 bases at V and 0 bases at J, leaving 5 bases unmatched. The DNA for the CDR3 is TGTGCCAGCAGTGAAGCGGGGACTAGCGGGGGGGCCGCCTCCTACGAGCAGTACTTC. It is translated as CASSEAGTSGGAASYEQYF.

The rearrangement joins TRBV7-9 to TRBJ2-5, with D tentatively TRBD1 (5 bases). The germline CDR1 and CDR2 sequences are SEHNR and FQNEAQ (reference sequence). V was pared by 4 bases and J by 7 bases, with 13 bases between. This CDR3 contains 13 residues. As DNA, the CDR3 is TGTGCCAGCAGCTCTCGACAGAAGGGGACCCAGTACTTC. As protein: CASSSRQKGTQYF.

The DNA of the CDR3 is TGTGCCACCAGCAGAGATAGGACACCTCTAAACACCATATATTTT. Encoded protein: CATSRDRTPLNTIYF. The chain recombines TRBV15 with TRBJ1-3; D possibly corresponds to TRBD1 (5 bases). Trimming cost V 0 bases and J 6 bases, with 12 bases left between them. CDR3 length equals 15 residues. CDR1 and CDR2 (germline): LNHNV, YYDKDF (reference sequence).

The CDR3 nucleotides read TGTGCCAGCAGCGCGACAGGGAGAAACACCATATATTTT. It codes for CASSATGRNTIYF. The chain recombines TRBV5-4 with TRBJ1-3; 7 bases map to TRBD1. Germline V gene data show CDR1 as SGHNT and CDR2 as YYREEE (reference sequence). Trimming took 4 bases from V and 5 from J; bases not matched to a gene: 3. This CDR3 region has 13 residues.

The chain is built from TRBV7-2 and TRBJ1-4; TRBD1 might be the D (6 bases). The length of the CDR3 is 14 residues. Germline V gene data show CDR1 as SGHTA and CDR2 as FQGNSA. V dropped 3 bases and J dropped 7 bases, with 12 bases sitting between them. The CDR3 loop reads CASSFAGAGEKLFF. CDR3 sequence (DNA): TGTGCCAGCAGCTTTGCAGGGGCGGGTGAAAAACTGTTTTTT. Complete variable domain (other parts from reference TRBV7-2 and TRBJ1-4): GAGVSQSPSNKVTEKGKDVELRCDPISGHTALYWYRQSLGQGLEFLIYFQGNSAPDKSGLPSDRFSAERTGGSVSTLTIQRTQQEDSAVYLCASSFAGAGEKLFFGSGTQLSVL.

J is TRBJ2-5 and V is TRBV7-2; 9 nucleotides align to TRBD2. CDR3 length: 14 amino acids. CDR1 and CDR2 from the germline V gene are SGHTA and FQGNSA. Trimming removed 8 bases from V and 4 bases from J; junction bases left unmatched: 8. The CDR3, as DNA: TGTGCCAGCGTCAGGCGGGGGGGTTTAGAGACCCAGTACTTC. Residues: CASVRRGGLETQYF. The variable domain in full, completed from reference TRBV7-2 and TRBJ2-5, reads GAGVSQSPSNKVTEKGKDVELRCDPISGHTALYWYRQSLGQGLEFLIYFQGNSAPDKSGLPSDRFSAERTGGSVSTLTIQRTQQEDSAVYLCASVRRGGLETQYFGPGTRLLVL.

The chain is built from TRBV6-5 and TRBJ2-2, with D possibly being TRBD1 (6 bases). Germline loops: CDR1 MNHEY, CDR2 SVGAGI. Between the trimmed V and J ends, which lost 5 bases and 1 base, there was a span of 11 bases. The CDR3 extends over 15 amino acids. CDR3 sequence (DNA): TGTGCCAGCAGTATACAGGGTGGGAACACCGGGGAGCTGTTTTTT. It specifies CASSIQGGNTGELFF.

This chain connects TRBV2 to TRBJ1-6; the match to TRBD1 covers 8 bases. The V gene end was trimmed by 2 bases and the J gene end by 9 bases; junction bases not matched to a gene: 6. Germline V lookup: CDR1 SNHLY, CDR2 FYNNEI. CDR3 size: 15 residues. The CDR3 is CASSEKGQVSSPLHF. The CDR3 nucleotides are TGTGCCAGCAGTGAAAAGGGACAGGTCAGTTCACCCCTCCACTTT.